The table lists the clone carrying this TCR beta chain with a count of one. No antigen is known for it. This CDR3 is missing its conserved last phenylalanine or tryptophan, likely due to a read error. This record comes from a study of T cells after yellow fever vaccination. The CDR3 has 15 residues. CDR1 MDHEN and CDR2 SYDVKM come from the germline V gene. The junction had 6 bases not matched to a gene; V was cut back by 5 bases and J by 4 bases. Study-wide results and limits: The study found a weaker secondary response that peaked faster, day 5 versus 15. Contaminants from the bulk population, in the form of abundant clonotypes, could be found in FACS-sorted repertoires.

TCRdb reprocessed the 5' RACE reads via MiXCR and lists one record per CDR3 protein. The profile covers just under 600,000 distinct CDR3 sequences, with approximately 13% appearing a single time and 11% to 15% taken by the ten largest. The sample was PBMCs, taken on the day of the yellow fever booster vaccination. This receptor was identified in a man younger than 40 who received the YFV17D yellow fever vaccine. V gene TRBV28 combines with J gene TRBJ2-1, with TRBD1 matching 9 bases. The CDR3 loop reads CASSRVGTGYNEQFS. As DNA, the CDR3 is TGTGCCAGCAGTCGGGTCGGGACAGGGTACAATGAGCAGTTCTCC.